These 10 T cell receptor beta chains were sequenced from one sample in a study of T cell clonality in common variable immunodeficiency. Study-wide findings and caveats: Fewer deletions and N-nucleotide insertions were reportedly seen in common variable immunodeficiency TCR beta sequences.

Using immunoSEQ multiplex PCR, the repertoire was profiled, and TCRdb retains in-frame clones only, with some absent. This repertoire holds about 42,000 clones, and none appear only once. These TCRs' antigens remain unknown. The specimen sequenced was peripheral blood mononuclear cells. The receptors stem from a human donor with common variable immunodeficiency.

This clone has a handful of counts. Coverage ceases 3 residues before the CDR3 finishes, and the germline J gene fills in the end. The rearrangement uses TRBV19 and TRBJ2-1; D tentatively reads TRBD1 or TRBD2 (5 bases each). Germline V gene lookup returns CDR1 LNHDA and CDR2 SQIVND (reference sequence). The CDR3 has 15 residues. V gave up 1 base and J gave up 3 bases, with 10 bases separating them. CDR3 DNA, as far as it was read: TGTGCCAGTAGTATAGTGAGGGGCCACTACAATGAG. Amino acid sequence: CASSIVRGHYNE. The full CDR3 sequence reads CASSIVRGHYNEQFF.

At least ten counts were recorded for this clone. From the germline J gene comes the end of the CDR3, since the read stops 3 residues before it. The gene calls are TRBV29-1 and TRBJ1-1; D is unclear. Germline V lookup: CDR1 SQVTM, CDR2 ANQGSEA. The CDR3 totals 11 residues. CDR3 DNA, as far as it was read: TGCAGCGTTGCTTCGGGGTTCGGA. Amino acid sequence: CSVASGFG. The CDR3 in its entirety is CSVASGFGAFF.

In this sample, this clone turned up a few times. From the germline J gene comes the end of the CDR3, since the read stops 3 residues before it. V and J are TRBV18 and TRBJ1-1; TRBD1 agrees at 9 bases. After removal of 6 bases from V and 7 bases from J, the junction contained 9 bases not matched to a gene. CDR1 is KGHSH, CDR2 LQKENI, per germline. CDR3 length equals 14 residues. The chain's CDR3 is CASSGRQGVFEAFF. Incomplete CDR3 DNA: TGTGCCAGCTCGGGCCGACAGGGGGTTTTTGAA.

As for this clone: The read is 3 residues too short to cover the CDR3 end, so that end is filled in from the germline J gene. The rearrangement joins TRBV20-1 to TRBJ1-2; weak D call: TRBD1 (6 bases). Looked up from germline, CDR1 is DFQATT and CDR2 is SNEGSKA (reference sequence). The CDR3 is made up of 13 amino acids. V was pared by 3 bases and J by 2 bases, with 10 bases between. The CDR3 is CSASGGANYGYTF. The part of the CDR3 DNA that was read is TGCAGTGCTAGCGGGGGGGCCAACTATGGC.

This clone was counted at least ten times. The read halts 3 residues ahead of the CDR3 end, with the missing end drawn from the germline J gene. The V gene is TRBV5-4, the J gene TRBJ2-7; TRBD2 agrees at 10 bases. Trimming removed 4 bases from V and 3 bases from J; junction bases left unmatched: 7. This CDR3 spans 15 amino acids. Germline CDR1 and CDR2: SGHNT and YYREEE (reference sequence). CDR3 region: CASSLAGTSDYEQYF. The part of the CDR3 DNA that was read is TGTGCCAGCAGCCTGGCTGGGACTAGCGACTACGAG.

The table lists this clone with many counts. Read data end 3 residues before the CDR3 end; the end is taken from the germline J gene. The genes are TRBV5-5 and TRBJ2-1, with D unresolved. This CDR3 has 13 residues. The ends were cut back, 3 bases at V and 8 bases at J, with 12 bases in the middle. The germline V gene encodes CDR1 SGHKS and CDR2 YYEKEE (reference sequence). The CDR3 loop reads CASSSAGLDEQFF. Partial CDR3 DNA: TGTGCCAGCAGCTCGGCAGGCTTAGATGAG.

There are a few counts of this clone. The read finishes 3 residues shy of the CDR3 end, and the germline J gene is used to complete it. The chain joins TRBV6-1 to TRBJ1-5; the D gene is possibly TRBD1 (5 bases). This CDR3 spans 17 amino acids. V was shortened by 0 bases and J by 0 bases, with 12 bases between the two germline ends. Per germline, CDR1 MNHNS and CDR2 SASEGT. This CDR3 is CASSEAYRPYSNQPQHF. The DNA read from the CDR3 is TGTGCCAGCAGTGAAGCGTACAGGCCCTATAGCAATCAGCCC.

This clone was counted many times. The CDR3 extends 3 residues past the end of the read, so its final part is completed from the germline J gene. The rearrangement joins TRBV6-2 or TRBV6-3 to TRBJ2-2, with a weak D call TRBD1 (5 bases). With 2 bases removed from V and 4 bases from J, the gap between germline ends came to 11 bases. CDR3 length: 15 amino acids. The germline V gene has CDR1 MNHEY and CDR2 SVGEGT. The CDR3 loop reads CASSYVGQATGELFF. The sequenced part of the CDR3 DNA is TGTGCCAGCAGTTACGTCGGACAAGCCACCGGGGAG.

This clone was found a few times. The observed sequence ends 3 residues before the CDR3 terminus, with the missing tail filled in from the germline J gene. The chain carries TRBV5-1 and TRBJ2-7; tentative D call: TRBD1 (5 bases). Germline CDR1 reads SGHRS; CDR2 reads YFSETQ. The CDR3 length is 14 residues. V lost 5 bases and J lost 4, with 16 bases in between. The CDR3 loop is CASRKGSDQYEQYF. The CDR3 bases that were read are TGCGCCAGCAGAAAGGGGTCGGATCAGTACGAG.

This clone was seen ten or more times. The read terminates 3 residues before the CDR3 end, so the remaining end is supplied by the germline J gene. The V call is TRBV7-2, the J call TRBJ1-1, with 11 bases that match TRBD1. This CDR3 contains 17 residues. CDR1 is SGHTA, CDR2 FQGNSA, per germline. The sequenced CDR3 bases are TGTGCCAGCAGCTTAGCCTGGACAGGGGGCAGCGGAGGGAAA. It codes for CASSLAWTGGSGGK. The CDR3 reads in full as CASSLAWTGGSGGKAFF.